This T cell receptor (beta chain) was documented in a study of human T cells and chemical hapten exposure. Study-level background: Sensitization employed 2% DPC on roughly 2 cm by roughly 2 cm of upper inner arm skin.

General observations from the study: The study found that PT1 expanded TCR counts correlated positively with patch test score. With DPC sensitization, TCRs exceeding 1 in 1000 frequency showed no change.

The time point here: patch test 2, 6 weeks after DPC sensitization. Treatment: therapeutic diphenylcyclopropenone sensitization with weekly scalp DPC. In its sample, this clonotype was seen a few times. The target antigen is unknown. Trimming pared 3 bases from V and 9 bases from J, leaving 21 bases between. The V gene's germline CDR1 is SNHLY and CDR2 FYNNEI. The length of the CDR3 is 17 residues. MiXCR was run by TCRdb on the RACE reads, yielding one entry per CDR3 protein. This sample has some 350,000 distinct CDR3 sequences, with about 6.9% found just once. The chain joins TRBV2 to TRBJ1-6, with D perhaps TRBD1 (5 bases). The input for sequencing was whole blood, taken in connection with sensitization to the hapten diphenylcyclopropenone (DPC). The receptor was derived from a woman younger than 35 with alopecia areata. Some clones in this sample may be carry-over from other donors' samples. The CDR3 sequence: CASSETGGILRSSPLHF. The CDR3 bases are TGTGCCAGCAGTGAGACTGGGGGGATCCTTAGGAGTTCACCCCTCCACTTT.